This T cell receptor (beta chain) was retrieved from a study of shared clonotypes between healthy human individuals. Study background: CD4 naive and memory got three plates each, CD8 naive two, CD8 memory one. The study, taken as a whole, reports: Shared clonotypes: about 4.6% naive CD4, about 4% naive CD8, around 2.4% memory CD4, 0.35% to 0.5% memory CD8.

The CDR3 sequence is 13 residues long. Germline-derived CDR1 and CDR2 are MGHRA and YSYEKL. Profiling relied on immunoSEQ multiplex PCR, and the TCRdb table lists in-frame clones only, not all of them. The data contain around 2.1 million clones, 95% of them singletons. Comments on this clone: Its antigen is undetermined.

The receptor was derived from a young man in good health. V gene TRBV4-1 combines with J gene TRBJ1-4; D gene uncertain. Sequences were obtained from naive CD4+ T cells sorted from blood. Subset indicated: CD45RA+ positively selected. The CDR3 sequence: CAAARAPNEKLFF. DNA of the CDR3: TGCGCAGCTGCCCGGGCCCCTAATGAAAAACTGTTTTTT.